These T cell receptor beta chains were read from a single sample in a study of blood T cell repertoires in COVID-19. Repertoires were generated with immunoSEQ multiplex PCR, while TCRdb's copy carries only in-frame clones and drops some. The sample lists about 160,000 clones, over 85% occurring once. Sequenced: peripheral blood. Every receptor here comes from a woman in her 50s with acute or convalescent COVID-19. CDR3s include the opening cysteine and the closing phenylalanine or tryptophan. Fields, in order: CDR3 DNA, CDR3 protein, V gene, J gene, D gene, clone size. A D gene is named only where the DNA matches it firmly. Size is stated for part of the rows, as once, few or many counts, or as a class when the clone is expanded.

TGTGCCAGCAGCCAAGTCTCTAGGAACCAGTACTTC,CASSQVSRNQYF,TRBV14,TRBJ2-5,-,-
TGTGCCTGGAGTCACGGAGGGACAGCTGAAGCTTTCTTT,CAWSHGGTAEAFF,TRBV30,TRBJ1-1,TRBD1,-
TGTGCCAGCAGAGCGATAAACAGGGGTTACGAGCAGTACTTC,CASRAINRGYEQYF,TRBV28,TRBJ2-7,TRBD1,once
TGTGCCAGCAGCTTAAACCGAGACACCGGGGAGCTGTTTTTT,CASSLNRDTGELFF,TRBV11-3,TRBJ2-2,-,-
TGCGCCAGCAGCTTGGGGGGGCATTTGAGCACTGAAGCTTTCTTT,CASSLGGHLSTEAFF,TRBV5-1,TRBJ1-1,-,-
TGTGCCAGCACCACGGACAGTCAGAATTCACCCCTCCACTTT,CASTTDSQNSPLHF,TRBV2,TRBJ1-6,-,-
TGTGCCATCAGTGAGGCAGTGAACACTGAAGCTTTCTTT,CAISEAVNTEAFF,TRBV10-3,TRBJ1-1,-,-
TGTGCCAGCAGCCAATGGGACAGGTTTAATGAAAAACTGTTTTTT,CASSQWDRFNEKLFF,TRBV3-1/TRBV3-2,TRBJ1-4,TRBD1,-
TGTGCCAGCAGCCCAGGCGTTAGTATGAACACTGAAGCTTTCTTT,CASSPGVSMNTEAFF,TRBV7-8,TRBJ1-1,-,-
TGTGCCAGCAGCCCACTAGCGGCGAACACCGGGGAGCTGTTTTTT,CASSPLAANTGELFF,TRBV7-3,TRBJ2-2,TRBD2,-
TGTGCCATCACTTCTACTCAGGGGAACACTGAAGCTTTCTTT,CAITSTQGNTEAFF,TRBV10-3,TRBJ1-1,-,-
TGTGCCAGCAGGCGGACTAGCGGGAGGGTGGGTGAGCAGTTCTTC,CASRRTSGRVGEQFF,TRBV7-9,TRBJ2-1,TRBD2,-
TGTGCCAGCAGCGGCCGACTAGCGAACCCCTACGAGCAGTACTTC,CASSGRLANPYEQYF,TRBV5-6,TRBJ2-7,TRBD2,-
TGTGCCACCGAAGCGCTAGGTAGCGAGCAGTTCTTC,CATEALGSEQFF,TRBV19,TRBJ2-1,-,once
TGTGCCAGCAGCCCGTGGGGACAGGGGTTCTCCTACGAGCAGTACTTC,CASSPWGQGFSYEQYF,TRBV7-2,TRBJ2-7,TRBD1,once
TGTGCCAGCAGCACGCGCGATGATACGCAGTATTTT,CASSTRDDTQYF,TRBV9,TRBJ2-3,-,-
TGTGCCAGCAGCCGTTCGGACACCATCTATGGCTACACCTTC,CASSRSDTIYGYTF,TRBV9,TRBJ1-2,-,-
TGTGCCTGGAAAAGACTTCAGCTCACAGATACGCAGTATTTT,CAWKRLQLTDTQYF,TRBV30,TRBJ2-3,-,once
TGTGCCAGCAGTTTAAGCGGTTCTCATAATTCACCCCTCCACTTT,CASSLSGSHNSPLHF,TRBV28,TRBJ1-6,-,-
TGTGCCAGCTCACCATTAGACAGCGAAAACTATGGCTACACCTTC,CASSPLDSENYGYTF,TRBV18,TRBJ1-2,-,once
TGTGCCAGCCAAAGACAGGGAAGTAGGGAGCAGTACTTC,CASQRQGSREQYF,TRBV25-1,TRBJ2-7,TRBD1,-
TGTGCCAGCAGCTTACGGGGGGGAATGGAATACAATGAGCAGTTCTTC,CASSLRGGMEYNEQFF,TRBV7-6,TRBJ2-1,TRBD2,-
TGCGCCAGCAGTGAGTTTGTGGGAGCAGATACGCAGTATTTT,CASSEFVGADTQYF,TRBV10-1,TRBJ2-3,-,once
TGTGCCACCAGCAGTAAGACTAGCGGATTCCACAATGAGCAGTTCTTC,CATSSKTSGFHNEQFF,TRBV15,TRBJ2-1,TRBD2,-
TGTGCCAGCAGTTTGGGGGGAGGGTACGAGCAGTACTTC,CASSLGGGYEQYF,TRBV28,TRBJ2-7,TRBD2,-
TGTGCCAGTTACGATACTCCTTTGAACACTGAAGCTTTCTTT,CASYDTPLNTEAFF,TRBV6-5,TRBJ1-1,-,once
TGTGCCATCAGCCCATCAGGGGGTGCTAGTAAAGCTTTCTTT,CAISPSGGASKAFF,TRBV10-3,TRBJ1-1,TRBD1,-
TGTGCCAGCAGTGAGGCTAGAGATACGCAGTATTTT,CASSEARDTQYF,TRBV6-1,TRBJ2-3,-,-
TGCGCCAGCAGCCAAGATATGTCAGGATCCTACGAGCAGTACTTC,CASSQDMSGSYEQYF,TRBV4-3,TRBJ2-7,-,-
TGTGCCAGCAGTTTGCGAGGGCTCGCAACTAATGAAAAACTGTTTTTT,CASSLRGLATNEKLFF,TRBV28,TRBJ1-4,-,-
TGCGCCAGCAGCTTGGCTTCCGGGACAGGGCTTTCCTCTGGAAACACCATATATTTT,CASSLASGTGLSSGNTIYF,TRBV5-1,TRBJ1-3,TRBD1,-
TGTGCCACCAGCAGAGCTTTCGGACAGGGATCTTCTGGGGCCAACGTCCTGACTTTC,CATSRAFGQGSSGANVLTF,TRBV15,TRBJ2-6,TRBD1,-
TGTGCCAGCAGCCCCGAGCTATCGGGTAACTATGGCTACACCTTC,CASSPELSGNYGYTF,TRBV4-2,TRBJ1-2,-,-
TGTGCCAGCAGTCTAACGAATCAGCCCCAGCATTTT,CASSLTNQPQHF,TRBV28,TRBJ1-5,-,-
TGTGCCAGCAGCCAAGATACGCAGGCGGGAAATGGCTACACCTTC,CASSQDTQAGNGYTF,TRBV4-2,TRBJ1-2,-,-
TGTGCCAGCAGCGTAGGCAGGACAGCTGGAAACACCATATATTTT,CASSVGRTAGNTIYF,TRBV9,TRBJ1-3,-,-
TGTGCCAGCAGCTCCACTCGGGACAGGCCTCAAGAGACCCAGTACTTC,CASSSTRDRPQETQYF,TRBV7-9,TRBJ2-5,TRBD1,-
TGTGCCAGCAGCCCATCCCGGACTGTCAATGAGCAGTTCTTC,CASSPSRTVNEQFF,TRBV7-2,TRBJ2-1,-,-
TGTGCCAGCTATTCCAGTTCGGGAAAAAACTATGGCTACACCTTC,CASYSSSGKNYGYTF,TRBV28,TRBJ1-2,-,-
TGTGCCAGCAGCCAAGACATTGCGGGTTTCACTGAAGCTTTCTTT,CASSQDIAGFTEAFF,TRBV3-1/TRBV3-2,TRBJ1-1,-,once
TGTGCCAGCAGTTTAACAGGGAATCCCCCCTACGAGCAGTACTTC,CASSLTGNPPYEQYF,TRBV28,TRBJ2-7,-,-
TGTGCCAGTAGTGAACAGGCCCTCTACGAGCAGTACTTC,CASSEQALYEQYF,TRBV19,TRBJ2-7,-,-
TGTGCCAGCAGTTACTCGTACGAGATATCAGATACGCAGTATTTT,CASSYSYEISDTQYF,TRBV6-6,TRBJ2-3,-,-
TGTGCCAGCAGGACAGGGATGTTCGGCTACACCTTC,CASRTGMFGYTF,TRBV2,TRBJ1-2,TRBD1,few
TGTGCCAGTAGTAAGAGCGGGGGGCCCTACGAGCAGTACTTC,CASSKSGGPYEQYF,TRBV19,TRBJ2-7,TRBD2,-
TGTGCCAGCAGTTTACACTCGATTAGAGGGAACCTGAACACTGAAGCTTTCTTT,CASSLHSIRGNLNTEAFF,TRBV27,TRBJ1-1,-,-
TGTGCCAGCAGCCAAGATGTGCGGGGGGCAAGGGAGACCCAGTACTTC,CASSQDVRGARETQYF,TRBV4-2,TRBJ2-5,TRBD2,-
TGTGCCAGCAGCACCACTGGAAACACCATATATTTT,CASSTTGNTIYF,TRBV21-1,TRBJ1-3,-,few
TGTGCCAGCAGCTTAGCAGGACTGCATGGGCAGCCCCAGCATTTT,CASSLAGLHGQPQHF,TRBV7-2,TRBJ1-5,-,-
TGTGCCAGTAGTGTCGCCGGGACAGGGTCTGGGGAGCAGTACTTC,CASSVAGTGSGEQYF,TRBV19,TRBJ2-7,TRBD1,-